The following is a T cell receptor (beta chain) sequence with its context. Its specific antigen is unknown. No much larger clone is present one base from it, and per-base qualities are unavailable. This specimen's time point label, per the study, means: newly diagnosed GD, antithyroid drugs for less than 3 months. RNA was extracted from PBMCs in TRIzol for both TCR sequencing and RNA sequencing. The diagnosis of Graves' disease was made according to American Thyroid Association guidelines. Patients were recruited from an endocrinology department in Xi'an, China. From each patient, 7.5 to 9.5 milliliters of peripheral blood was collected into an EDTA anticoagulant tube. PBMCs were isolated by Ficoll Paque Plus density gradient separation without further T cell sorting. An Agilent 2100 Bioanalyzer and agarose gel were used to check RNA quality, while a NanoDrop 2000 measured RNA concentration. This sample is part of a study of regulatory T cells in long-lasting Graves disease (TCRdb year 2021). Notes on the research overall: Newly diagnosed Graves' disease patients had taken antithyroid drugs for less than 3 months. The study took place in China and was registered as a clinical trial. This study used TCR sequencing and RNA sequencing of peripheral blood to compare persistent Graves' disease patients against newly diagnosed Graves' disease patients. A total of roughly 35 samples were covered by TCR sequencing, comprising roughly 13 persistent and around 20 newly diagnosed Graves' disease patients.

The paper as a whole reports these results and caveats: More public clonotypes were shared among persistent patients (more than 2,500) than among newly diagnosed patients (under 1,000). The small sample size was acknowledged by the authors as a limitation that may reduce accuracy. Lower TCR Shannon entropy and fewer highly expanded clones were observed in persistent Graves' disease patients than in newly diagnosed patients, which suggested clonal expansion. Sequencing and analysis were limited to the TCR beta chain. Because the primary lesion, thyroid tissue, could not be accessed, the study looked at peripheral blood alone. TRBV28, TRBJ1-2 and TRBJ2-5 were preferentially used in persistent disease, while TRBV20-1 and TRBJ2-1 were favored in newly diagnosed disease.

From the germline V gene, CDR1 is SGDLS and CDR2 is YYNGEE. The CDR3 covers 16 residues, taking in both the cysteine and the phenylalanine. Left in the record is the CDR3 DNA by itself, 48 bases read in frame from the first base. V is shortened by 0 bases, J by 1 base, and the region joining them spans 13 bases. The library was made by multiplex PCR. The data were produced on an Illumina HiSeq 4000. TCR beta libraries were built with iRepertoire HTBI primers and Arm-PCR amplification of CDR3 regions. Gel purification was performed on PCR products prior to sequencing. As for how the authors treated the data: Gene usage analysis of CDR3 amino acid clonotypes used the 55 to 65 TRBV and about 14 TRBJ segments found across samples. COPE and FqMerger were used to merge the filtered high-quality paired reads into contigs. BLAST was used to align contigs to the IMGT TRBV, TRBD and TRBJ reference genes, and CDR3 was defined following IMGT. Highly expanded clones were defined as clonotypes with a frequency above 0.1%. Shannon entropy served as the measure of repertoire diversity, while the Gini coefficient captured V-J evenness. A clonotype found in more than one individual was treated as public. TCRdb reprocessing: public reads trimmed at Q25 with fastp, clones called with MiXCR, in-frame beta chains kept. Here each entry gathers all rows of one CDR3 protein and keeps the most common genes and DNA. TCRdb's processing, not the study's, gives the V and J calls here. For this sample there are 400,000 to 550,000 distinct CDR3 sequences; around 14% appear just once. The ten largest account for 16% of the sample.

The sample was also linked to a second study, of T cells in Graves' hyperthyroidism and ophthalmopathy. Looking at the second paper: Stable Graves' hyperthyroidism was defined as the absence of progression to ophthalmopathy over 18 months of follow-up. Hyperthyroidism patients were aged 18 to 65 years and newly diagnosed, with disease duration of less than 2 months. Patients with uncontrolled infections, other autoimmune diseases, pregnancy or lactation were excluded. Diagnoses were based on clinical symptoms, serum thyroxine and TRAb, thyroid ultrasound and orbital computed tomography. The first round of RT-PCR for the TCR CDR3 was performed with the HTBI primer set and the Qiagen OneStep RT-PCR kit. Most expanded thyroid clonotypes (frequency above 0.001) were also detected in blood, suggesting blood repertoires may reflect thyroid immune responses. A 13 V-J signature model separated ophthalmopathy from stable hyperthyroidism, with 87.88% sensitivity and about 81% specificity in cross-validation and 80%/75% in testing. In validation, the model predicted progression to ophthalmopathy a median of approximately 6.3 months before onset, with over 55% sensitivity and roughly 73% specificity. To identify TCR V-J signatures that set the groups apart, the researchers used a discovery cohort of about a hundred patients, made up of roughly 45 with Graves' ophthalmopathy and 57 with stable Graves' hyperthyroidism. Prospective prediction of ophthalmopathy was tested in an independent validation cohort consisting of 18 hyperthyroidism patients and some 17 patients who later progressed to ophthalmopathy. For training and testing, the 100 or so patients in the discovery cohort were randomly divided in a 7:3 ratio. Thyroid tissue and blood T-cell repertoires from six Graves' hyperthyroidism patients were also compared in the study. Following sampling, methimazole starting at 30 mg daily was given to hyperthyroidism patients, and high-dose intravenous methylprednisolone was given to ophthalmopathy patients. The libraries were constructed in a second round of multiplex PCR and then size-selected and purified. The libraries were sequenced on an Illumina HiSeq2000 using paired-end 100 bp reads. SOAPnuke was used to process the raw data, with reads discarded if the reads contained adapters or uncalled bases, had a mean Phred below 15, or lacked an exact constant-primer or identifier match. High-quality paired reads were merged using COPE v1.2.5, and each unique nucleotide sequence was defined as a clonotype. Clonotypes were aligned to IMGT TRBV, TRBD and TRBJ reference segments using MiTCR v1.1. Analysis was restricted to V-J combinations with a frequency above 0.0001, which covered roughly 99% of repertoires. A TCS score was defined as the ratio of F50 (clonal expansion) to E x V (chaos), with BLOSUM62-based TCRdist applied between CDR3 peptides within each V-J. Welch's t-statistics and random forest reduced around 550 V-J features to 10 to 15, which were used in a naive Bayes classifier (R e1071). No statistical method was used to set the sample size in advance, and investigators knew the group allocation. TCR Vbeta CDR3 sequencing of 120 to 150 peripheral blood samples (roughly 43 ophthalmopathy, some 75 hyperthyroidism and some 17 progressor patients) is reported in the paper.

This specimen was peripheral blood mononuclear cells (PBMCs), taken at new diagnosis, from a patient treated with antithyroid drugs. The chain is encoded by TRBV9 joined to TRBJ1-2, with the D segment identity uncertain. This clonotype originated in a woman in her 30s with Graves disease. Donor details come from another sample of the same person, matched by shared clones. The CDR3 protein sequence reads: CASSVEYARDNYGYTF. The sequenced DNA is TGTGCCAGCAGCGTAGAATATGCGCGAGATAACTATGGCTACACCTTC.